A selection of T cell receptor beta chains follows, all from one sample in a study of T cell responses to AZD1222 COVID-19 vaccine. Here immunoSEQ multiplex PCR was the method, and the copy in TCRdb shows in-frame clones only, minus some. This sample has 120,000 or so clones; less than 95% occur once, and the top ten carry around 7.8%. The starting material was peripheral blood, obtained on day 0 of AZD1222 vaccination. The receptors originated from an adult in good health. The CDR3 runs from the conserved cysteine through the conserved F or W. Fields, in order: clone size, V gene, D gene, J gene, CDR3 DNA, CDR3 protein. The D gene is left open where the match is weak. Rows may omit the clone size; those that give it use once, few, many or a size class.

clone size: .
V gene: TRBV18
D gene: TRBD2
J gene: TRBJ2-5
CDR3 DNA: TGTGCCAGCTCACTTCGGGAGGGCCAAGAGACCCAGTACTTC
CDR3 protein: CASSLREGQETQYF

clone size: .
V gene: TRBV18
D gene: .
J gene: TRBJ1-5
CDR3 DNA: TGTGCCAGCTCACCGGCCAAAGCTAGCAATCAGCCCCAGCATTTT
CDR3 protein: CASSPAKASNQPQHF

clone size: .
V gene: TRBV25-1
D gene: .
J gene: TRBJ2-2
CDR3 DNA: TGTGCCAGCAGCGTCGGCGGGAACACCGGGGAGCTGTTTTTT
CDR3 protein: CASSVGGNTGELFF

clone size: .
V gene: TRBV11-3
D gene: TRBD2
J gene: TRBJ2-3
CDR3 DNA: TGTGCCAGCAGCTTACCCCGGGAGGGGCGCAGCACAGATACGCAGTATTTT
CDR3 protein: CASSLPREGRSTDTQYF

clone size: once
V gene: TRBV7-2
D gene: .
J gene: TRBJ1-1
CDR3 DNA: TGTGCCAGCAGCTCCCATCAGGCCTCACCTGAAGCTTTCTTT
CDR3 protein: CASSSHQASPEAFF

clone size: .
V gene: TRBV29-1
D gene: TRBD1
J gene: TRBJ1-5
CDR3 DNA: TGCAGCGTTGTGGACAGGGTGGGACAGCCCCAGCATTTT
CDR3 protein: CSVVDRVGQPQHF

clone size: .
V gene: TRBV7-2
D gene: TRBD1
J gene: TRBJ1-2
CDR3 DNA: TGTGCCAGCAGCACAAATCCGGGACAGGGGGCTGGAGGCTACACCTTC
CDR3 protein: CASSTNPGQGAGGYTF

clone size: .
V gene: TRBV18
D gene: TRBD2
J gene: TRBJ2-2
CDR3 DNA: TGTGCCAGCTCACCACTCCCAGGCGGGAGTTCCACCGGGGAGCTGTTTTTT
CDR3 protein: CASSPLPGGSSTGELFF

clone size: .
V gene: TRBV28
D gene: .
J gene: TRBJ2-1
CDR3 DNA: TGTGCCAGCAGTTCCGTCGGGAGCAATGAGCAGTTCTTC
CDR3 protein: CASSSVGSNEQFF

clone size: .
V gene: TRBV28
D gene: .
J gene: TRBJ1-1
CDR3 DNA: TGTGCCAGCATTCTCGACAGCATGAACACTGAAGCTTTCTTT
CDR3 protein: CASILDSMNTEAFF